Sequencing of this T cell receptor (beta chain) was carried out in a study of blood T cell repertoires in COVID-19. TCRdb keeps only in-frame clones here, not all; method: immunoSEQ multiplex PCR. The sample lists some 230,000 clones, 84% seen once, with 2% to 2.5% in the top ten. In germline, CDR1 is GTSNPN, CDR2 SVGIG (reference sequence). The V and J ends lost 2 bases and 2 bases respectively, with 7 bases between them. This CDR3 spans 13 amino acids. This chain connects TRBV30 to TRBJ1-3; D is possibly TRBD1 (5 bases). Sequenced sample: peripheral blood. This TCR was sampled from a woman aged 60 to 75 with acute or convalescent COVID-19. The CDR3 reads CAWSKGTGNTIYF. CDR3 DNA: TGTGCCTGGAGTAAGGGGACTGGAAACACCATATATTTT.